This TCR beta chain was observed in a study of T cells in localized non-small cell lung cancer. Study outcomes and limitations: Because only a single region of the tumor was sequenced, heterogeneity remains possible.

The CDR3 is 16 residues long. V lost 2 bases and J 2 bases, leaving 14 bases between the germline ends. In germline, CDR1 is LNHDA, CDR2 SQIVND (reference sequence). Of note for this clone: The antigen remains unidentified.

Sequencing used immunoSEQ multiplex PCR; TCRdb keeps in-frame clones, though not all of them. Among 2,700 or so clones, more than 25% were seen once, and the ten largest hold around 14%. The rearrangement links TRBV19 to TRBJ2-3, with D possibly matching TRBD1 (6 bases). The source was lung tumor tissue, collected before any cancer treatment. This sequence originates from a woman aged 35-70 years with stage III lung adenocarcinoma. Here the CDR3 DNA reads TGTGCCAGTAGTATATTTCCAGGGGCTAACACAGATACGCAGTATTTT. It translates to CASSIFPGANTDTQYF.